Each of the 9 T cell receptor beta chains below was sequenced from the same sample in a study of metastatic and nonmetastatic thyroid tumors (dated by TCRdb to 2020 to 2022). The method was PCR. Instrument on record: Illumina HiSeq 4000. TCRdb reprocessing: public reads trimmed at Q25 with fastp, clones called with MiXCR, in-frame beta chains kept. Present in this sample are about 11,000 clones, roughly 30% of which were seen just once. The biggest ten clones account for roughly a sixth of the sample. Before undergoing thyroid surgery, none of the patients had been given any kind of treatment. The sequencing input was tumor tissue. These receptors were collected from a female donor with papillary thyroid cancer or a benign thyroid nodule (not recorded which). Some clones in this sample may be carry-over from other donors' samples.

This rearrangement joins TRBV11-1 to TRBJ2-7; TRBD1 agrees at 10 bases. J lost 3 bases, V lost 6 bases, and 14 bases had no gene match. The CDR3 covers 17 residues. In germline, CDR1 is SGHAT, CDR2 FQDESV (reference sequence). As DNA, the CDR3 is TGTGCCAGCAGTCCTACGTCCGGGACAGGGGCCATCTACGAGCAGTACTTC. Translating gives CASSPTSGTGAIYEQYF. The full variable domain, in which reference TRBV11-1 and TRBJ2-7 provide the parts outside the CDR3, is EAEVAQSPRYKITEKSQAVAFWCDPISGHATLYWYRQILGQGPELLVQFQDESVVDDSQLPKDRFSAERLKGVDSTLKIQPAELGDSAMYLCASSPTSGTGAIYEQYFGPGTRLTVT.

J is TRBJ1-2 and V is TRBV6-1, with unresolved D. With 8 bases removed from V and 3 bases from J, the gap between germline ends came to 13 bases. The CDR3 runs to 13 residues. Germline V gene lookup returns CDR1 MNHNS and CDR2 SASEGT. DNA of the CDR3: TGTGCCAGCGATGTGGGGTCCTACTATGGCTACACCTTC. This sequence encodes CASDVGSYYGYTF.

The chain links TRBV11-1 to TRBJ2-1, with a possible D match to TRBD2 (6 bases). Germline V gene sequence: CDR1 SGHAT, CDR2 FQDESV (reference sequence). The CDR3 loop spans 15 amino acids. The V end lost 5 bases, the J end lost 6 bases, and 17 bases lay between the germline ends. This CDR3 reads CASSPRLEGSNEQFF. The CDR3 coding sequence is TGTGCCAGCAGCCCCCGACTAGAGGGTAGCAATGAGCAGTTCTTC. The full variable domain, in which reference TRBV11-1 and TRBJ2-1 provide the parts outside the CDR3, is EAEVAQSPRYKITEKSQAVAFWCDPISGHATLYWYRQILGQGPELLVQFQDESVVDDSQLPKDRFSAERLKGVDSTLKIQPAELGDSAMYLCASSPRLEGSNEQFFGPGTRLTVL.

V usage is TRBV20-1 and J usage is TRBJ2-1; 7 bases are a match to TRBD2. The germline CDR1 and CDR2 sequences are DFQATT and SNEGSKA (reference sequence). The length of the CDR3 is 17 residues. Trimming took 1 base from V and 0 from J; bases not matched to a gene: 9. In DNA form, the CDR3 reads TGCAGTGCTAGAGGTTTGCCGGGGGGAAGCTCCTACAATGAGCAGTTCTTC. As protein: CSARGLPGGSSYNEQFF.

The chain joins TRBV12-3 or TRBV12-4 to TRBJ2-3; TRBD1 aligns across 8 bases. This CDR3 is 17 amino acids long. Germline trimming cut 3 bases from V and 6 bases from J; bases unmatched to any gene: 14. The CDR3, as DNA: TGTGCCAGCAGTTTCCAGATCGGGACAGGCCTTGGGGATACGCAGTATTTT. It specifies CASSFQIGTGLGDTQYF.

In its sample, this clone was seen a few times. This sequence joins TRBV2 and TRBJ2-7; 8 bases agree with TRBD1. Germline CDR1 SNHLY, CDR2 FYNNEI. The CDR3 consists of 15 residues. With 7 bases clipped from V and 2 bases from J, the junction kept 10 bases outside the gene matches. The CDR3 here is CASMVDRENPYEQYF. CDR3 in DNA: TGTGCCAGCATGGTGGACAGGGAAAACCCCTACGAGCAGTACTTC.

Many counts were recorded for this clone. The CDR3 loop reads CASSLWGRAPDTQYF. CDR3 sequence (DNA): TGTGCCAGCAGTTTATGGGGGAGGGCCCCAGATACGCAGTATTTT. The V and J genes are TRBV27 and TRBJ2-3; TRBD2 agrees at 7 bases. CDR3 size: 15 residues. Germline loops: CDR1 MNHEY, CDR2 SMNVEV (reference sequence). V lost 1 base to trimming and J lost 4 bases; unmatched junction nucleotides: 5.

This clone was seen repeatedly, ten times or more. V and J are TRBV12-3 or TRBV12-4 and TRBJ2-5; possible D gene TRBD1, 6 bases. The CDR3 covers 15 residues. Trimming removed 3 bases at V and 5 bases at J, with 16 bases between. Here the CDR3 DNA reads TGTGCCAGCAGTTTTTGGTCAGGGGCATTGGAGACCCAGTACTTC. Amino acids: CASSFWSGALETQYF.

The gene calls are TRBV7-9 and TRBJ2-7, with 8 positions matching TRBD1. This CDR3 contains 13 residues. Germline V gives CDR1 SEHNR, CDR2 FQNEAQ (reference sequence). V dropped 5 bases and J dropped 5; count of bases not matched to a gene: 5. DNA of the CDR3: TGTGCCAGCAGCCCGGACAGGGAGGACGAGCAGTACTTC. It is translated as CASSPDREDEQYF.